Following are 11 T cell receptor beta chains from one sample sequenced in a study of technical replicates of blood from several donors. Data came from immunoSEQ multiplex PCR; TCRdb stores just in-frame clones and leaves some out. The data show around 73,000 clones, with 90% seen just once and approximately 4.4% held by the top ten. The sequenced sample was PBMCs. These receptors were obtained from a human donor in good health. Some clones in this sample may be carry-over from other donors' samples.

The rearrangement links TRBV6-1 to TRBJ1-5; D gene uncertain. This CDR3 comprises 12 residues. Germline V gene sequence: CDR1 MNHNS, CDR2 SASEGT. Trimming pared 3 bases from V and 6 bases from J, leaving 6 bases between. CDR3 sequence: CASSERSQPQHF. The CDR3 DNA follows: TGTGCCAGCAGTGAGAGGAGTCAGCCCCAGCATTTT.

The V call is TRBV12-5, the J call TRBJ2-5; 7 nucleotides match TRBD1. From germline, CDR1 is LGHNT and CDR2 FRNRAP. The CDR3 totals 14 residues. The ends lost 6 bases at V and 1 base at J; junction bases unmatched: 5. The CDR3 nucleotides read TGTGCTAGTGGCCTGGGACAGTCCCAAGAGACCCAGTACTTC. Translated: CASGLGQSQETQYF. Combining the CDR3 with reference TRBV12-5 and TRBJ2-5 gives the whole variable domain DARVTQTPRHKVTEMGQEVTMRCQPILGHNTVFWYRQTMMQGLELLAYFRNRAPLDDSGMPKDRFSAEMPDATLATLKIQPSEPRDSAVYFCASGLGQSQETQYFGPGTRLLVL.

The chain uses TRBV12-5 and TRBJ2-2; TRBD1 matches at 7 bases. Germline CDR1 and CDR2: LGHNT and FRNRAP. The J segment lost 4 bases and the V segment lost 5 bases, leaving 4 bases of the junction unmatched. The length of the CDR3 is 14 residues. Here the CDR3 DNA reads TGTGCTAGTGGTACGGGACAGACCACCGGGGAGCTGTTTTTT. It yields the protein CASGTGQTTGELFF. The whole variable domain, filled in from reference TRBV12-5 and TRBJ2-2, reads DARVTQTPRHKVTEMGQEVTMRCQPILGHNTVFWYRQTMMQGLELLAYFRNRAPLDDSGMPKDRFSAEMPDATLATLKIQPSEPRDSAVYFCASGTGQTTGELFFGEGSRLTVL.

The rearrangement uses TRBV16 and TRBJ2-1, with D possibly TRBD2 on 5 matching bases. The V and J ends lost 2 bases and 15 bases respectively, with 11 bases between them. CDR1 and CDR2 from the germline V gene are KGHSY and FQNENV. CDR3 size: 11 residues. The CDR3 loop reads CASSQRRGLFF. CDR3 nucleotide sequence: TGTGCCAGCAGCCAACGTCGGGGATTGTTCTTC.

J is TRBJ2-7 and V is TRBV9; D might be TRBD1 (5 bases). V was clipped by 4 bases and J by 4 bases, with 12 bases between them. The germline V gene encodes CDR1 SGDLS and CDR2 YYNGEE. CDR3 length: 13 amino acids. The CDR3 DNA sequence: TGTGCCAGCAGCAGGGGTCCAGATTACGAGCAGTACTTC. Its translation is CASSRGPDYEQYF.

This clone was counted between two and nine times. The chain couples TRBV7-6 to TRBJ1-3; tentatively, D is TRBD1 (6 bases). Between the trimmed V and J ends, which lost 5 bases and 4 bases, there was a span of 12 bases. Per the germline V gene, CDR1 is SGHVS and CDR2 is FNYEAQ. The CDR3 contains 14 residues. The CDR3 coding sequence is TGTGCCAGCAGCACAGGGTCGCTCGGAAACACCATATATTTT. It yields the protein CASSTGSLGNTIYF.

This chain joins TRBV4-1 and TRBJ2-7; D is perhaps TRBD2 (6 bases). Trimming removed 2 bases at V and 0 bases at J, with 11 bases between. There are 15 residues in the CDR3. Germline CDR1 and CDR2: MGHRA and YSYEKL. The DNA for the CDR3 is TGCGCCAGCAGCCAACCCGCGGGACGCTCCTACGAGCAGTACTTC. As protein: CASSQPAGRSYEQYF.

The chain carries TRBV5-1 and TRBJ2-3, with 8 bases identical to TRBD2. The V and J ends lost 5 bases and 5 bases, in that order; junction bases with no gene match: 7. This CDR3 has 14 amino acids. Germline values: CDR1 SGHRS, CDR2 YFSETQ. Here the CDR3 DNA reads TGCGCCAGCAGAAGTAGCGGGACCCAAGATACGCAGTATTTT. It yields the protein CASRSSGTQDTQYF.

The CDR3 protein is CASSTTGENTEAFF. In DNA form, the CDR3 reads TGTGCCAGCAGCACCACAGGGGAGAACACTGAAGCTTTCTTT. This chain connects TRBV9 to TRBJ1-1; 7 positions agree with TRBD1. The CDR3 consists of 14 residues. V dropped 4 bases and J dropped 1; count of bases not matched to a gene: 4. The germline V gene encodes CDR1 SGDLS and CDR2 YYNGEE.

The CDR3 sequence: CASSAGGYYYNEQFF. The CDR3 region has the DNA TGTGCCAGCTCAGCGGGGGGTTACTACTACAATGAGCAGTTCTTC. This chain links TRBV6-1 with TRBJ2-1; 9 nucleotides agree with TRBD2. Germline V gives CDR1 MNHNS, CDR2 SASEGT. This CDR3 is built from 15 residues. Trimming removed 8 bases from V and 3 bases from J; junction bases left unmatched: 8.

The chain joins TRBV6-1 to TRBJ2-2; 12 nucleotides align to TRBD2. The CDR3 spans 17 residues. V lost 2 bases and J lost 2; bases outside the gene matches: 3. Germline assignment: CDR1 MNHNS and CDR2 SASEGT. CDR3 bases: TGTGCCAGCAGTGAATCTAGCGGGGGGGCCAACACCGGGGAGCTGTTTTTT. It translates to CASSESSGGANTGELFF.